This record concerns one TCR beta chain sequence. As originally analysed: Amplification of reference gene primers was used by the study to estimate nucleated cell counts. The table came from immunoSEQ multiplex PCR; TCRdb's copy has only in-frame clones and leaves some out. V and J calls and clone size are copied from that table; D and trimming were computed from the DNA. The repertoire holds 75,000 to 90,000 clones, with just under 85% as singletons. The sample belongs to a study of blood T cell repertoires in COVID-19. Study summary: The cDNA or gDNA used as material had been derived from T cells, B-cell-depleted T cells, or PBMCs.

The V and J ends lost 6 bases and 4 bases, in that order; junction bases with no gene match: 5. The length of the CDR3 is 14 residues. Germline CDR1 is SGHRS and CDR2 is YFSETQ. The sequencing input was peripheral blood. This chain joins TRBV5-1 and TRBJ1-4, with 8 bases identical to TRBD1. The TCR comes from an elderly man with active or convalescent COVID-19. CDR3 amino acids: CASTGTGLNEKLFF. CDR3 DNA sequence: TGCGCCAGCACCGGGACAGGACTTAATGAAAAACTGTTTTTT.